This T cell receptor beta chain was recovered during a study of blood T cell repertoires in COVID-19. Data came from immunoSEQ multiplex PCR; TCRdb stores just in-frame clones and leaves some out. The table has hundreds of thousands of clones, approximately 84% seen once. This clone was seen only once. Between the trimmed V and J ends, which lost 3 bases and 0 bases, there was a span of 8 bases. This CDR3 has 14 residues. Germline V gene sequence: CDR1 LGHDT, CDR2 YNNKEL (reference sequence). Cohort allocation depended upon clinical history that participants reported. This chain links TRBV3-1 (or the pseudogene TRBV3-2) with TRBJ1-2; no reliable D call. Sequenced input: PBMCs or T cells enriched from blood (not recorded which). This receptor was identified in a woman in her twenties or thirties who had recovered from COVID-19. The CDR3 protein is CASSQRSSNYGYTF. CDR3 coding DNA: TGTGCCAGCAGCCAGAGGAGTTCTAACTATGGCTACACCTTC.